The clone carrying this T cell receptor (beta chain) was seen at least ten times. MiXCR, run by TCRdb on the RACE reads, gives a single entry per CDR3 protein. Of about 84,000 distinct CDR3 sequences listed, 10% are singletons. As for time point: patch test 2, 6 weeks after DPC sensitization. Sample treatment: therapeutic diphenylcyclopropenone sensitization with weekly scalp DPC. V gave up 3 bases and J gave up 10 bases, with 17 bases separating them. There are 14 residues in the CDR3. The germline V gene has CDR1 KGHSH and CDR2 LQKENI. The data originate from a study of human T cells and chemical hapten exposure.

The sequenced sample was whole blood, obtained in connection with sensitization to the hapten diphenylcyclopropenone (DPC). The TCR sequence derives from a woman aged 45-59 years with alopecia areata. Some clones in this sample may be carry-over from other donors' samples. The rearrangement links TRBV18 to TRBJ2-3; tentative D call: TRBD2 (5 bases). CDR3 nucleotides: TGTGCCAGCTCACCCCCCCCCGGAACGGGATCGCAGTATTTT. Its protein is CASSPPPGTGSQYF.